These T cell receptor beta chains were read from a single sample in a study of T cell responses to AZD1222 COVID-19 vaccine. TCRdb keeps only in-frame clones here, not all; method: immunoSEQ multiplex PCR. The sample has about 150,000 clones, 75% to 95% seen once. The sequenced sample was peripheral blood, obtained 28 days after the second AZD1222 dose. All receptors derive from an adult who received the AZD1222 COVID-19 vaccine. Both conserved end residues are part of each CDR3. A D gene is named only where the DNA matches it firmly. For some rows the clone size is stated as once, few or many, or as a class when expanded; others skip it.

D gene: .
clone size: .
V gene: TRBV19
J gene: TRBJ1-4
CDR3 DNA: TGTGCCAGCAGTATGCGGGGGAATGCGAATGAAAAACTGTTTTTT
CDR3 protein: CASSMRGNANEKLFF

D gene: .
clone size: few
V gene: TRBV12-3/TRBV12-4
J gene: TRBJ2-1
CDR3 DNA: TGTGCCAGCAGTTTAGGGAGTGCTGGTGAGCAGTTCTTC
CDR3 protein: CASSLGSAGEQFF

D gene: TRBD2
clone size: .
V gene: TRBV27
J gene: TRBJ2-7
CDR3 DNA: TGTGCCAGCAGTGGGGACACCAGTGAGGGACTAGCGGGATCCGAGCAGTACTTC
CDR3 protein: CASSGDTSEGLAGSEQYF

D gene: TRBD2
clone size: .
V gene: TRBV19
J gene: TRBJ2-1
CDR3 DNA: TGTGCCAGTAGTATGACTAGCGGGAGCTACAATGAGCAGTTCTTC
CDR3 protein: CASSMTSGSYNEQFF

D gene: .
clone size: .
V gene: TRBV27
J gene: TRBJ2-1
CDR3 DNA: TGTGCCAGCAGTTTAGATCCCTACAATGAGCAGTTCTTC
CDR3 protein: CASSLDPYNEQFF

D gene: TRBD1
clone size: .
V gene: TRBV5-1
J gene: TRBJ1-3
CDR3 DNA: TGCGCCAGCAGCTTTGAGCCGACAGGGTACAACACCATATATTTT
CDR3 protein: CASSFEPTGYNTIYF

D gene: TRBD1
clone size: few
V gene: TRBV18
J gene: TRBJ1-1
CDR3 DNA: TGTGCCAGCTCCCTCCGGCGGGACAGGGGCCCGAACACTGAAGCTTTCTTT
CDR3 protein: CASSLRRDRGPNTEAFF

D gene: TRBD2
clone size: .
V gene: TRBV5-1
J gene: TRBJ2-2
CDR3 DNA: TGCGCCAGCAGCTTGGATCTGCGGGAGCCCGGGGAGCTGTTTTTT
CDR3 protein: CASSLDLREPGELFF

D gene: TRBD1
clone size: .
V gene: TRBV7-2
J gene: TRBJ2-5
CDR3 DNA: TGTGCCAGCAGCTTAGCGGGACAGCCCGGGGAGACCCAGTACTTC
CDR3 protein: CASSLAGQPGETQYF

D gene: TRBD2
clone size: .
V gene: TRBV29-1
J gene: TRBJ2-3
CDR3 DNA: TGCAGCGTTTCCAGAGGGATAGCGGGAGGGCCGCAAGATACGCAGTATTTT
CDR3 protein: CSVSRGIAGGPQDTQYF

D gene: .
clone size: .
V gene: TRBV4-1
J gene: TRBJ2-2
CDR3 DNA: TGCGCCAGCAGCCAAGAAAGAGCAGCTGCCGGGGAGCTGTTTTTT
CDR3 protein: CASSQERAAAGELFF

D gene: .
clone size: .
V gene: TRBV3-1/TRBV3-2
J gene: TRBJ2-6
CDR3 DNA: TGTGCCAGCAGCCTTAGTCCTGGTTCGGGGGCCAACGTCCTGACTTTC
CDR3 protein: CASSLSPGSGANVLTF

D gene: TRBD2
clone size: .
V gene: TRBV6-5
J gene: TRBJ2-3
CDR3 DNA: TGTGCCAGCACGACTAGCGGGGGTATCACAGATACGCAGTATTTT
CDR3 protein: CASTTSGGITDTQYF

D gene: TRBD1
clone size: .
V gene: TRBV5-4
J gene: TRBJ1-1
CDR3 DNA: TGTGCCAGCAGCAACCCCGGGACAGGGGGCACTGAAGCTTTCTTT
CDR3 protein: CASSNPGTGGTEAFF

D gene: TRBD1
clone size: .
V gene: TRBV2
J gene: TRBJ2-5
CDR3 DNA: TGTGCCAGCAGTGAACCGACAGGGATAAAGACCCAGTACTTC
CDR3 protein: CASSEPTGIKTQYF

D gene: .
clone size: .
V gene: TRBV5-1
J gene: TRBJ2-4
CDR3 DNA: TGCGCCAGCAGTCCCGGACTAGCCAAAAACATTCAGTACTTC
CDR3 protein: CASSPGLAKNIQYF

D gene: TRBD1
clone size: .
V gene: TRBV4-2
J gene: TRBJ1-2
CDR3 DNA: TGTGCCAGCAGCCCCGGGACAGGGATCAACTATGGCTACACCTTC
CDR3 protein: CASSPGTGINYGYTF

D gene: .
clone size: .
V gene: TRBV15
J gene: TRBJ2-1
CDR3 DNA: TGTGCCACCAGCAGAGCGGGAATGGGGAATGAGCAGTTCTTC
CDR3 protein: CATSRAGMGNEQFF

D gene: .
clone size: .
V gene: TRBV6-6
J gene: TRBJ1-5
CDR3 DNA: TGTGCCAGCAGTTACTGGACAGACAATCAGCCCCAGCATTTT
CDR3 protein: CASSYWTDNQPQHF

D gene: TRBD1
clone size: .
V gene: TRBV19
J gene: TRBJ2-3
CDR3 DNA: TGTGCCAGTAGGCCCGTCAGGGGGAGACGGACAGATACGCAGTATTTT
CDR3 protein: CASRPVRGRRTDTQYF

D gene: .
clone size: .
V gene: TRBV3-1/TRBV3-2
J gene: TRBJ1-1
CDR3 DNA: TGTGCCAGCAGCCAAGATAGTTTGGTTACTAAGCCTGAAGCTTTCTTT
CDR3 protein: CASSQDSLVTKPEAFF

D gene: .
clone size: .
V gene: TRBV11-2
J gene: TRBJ2-7
CDR3 DNA: TGTGCCAGCAGCTTAGAGGTATACGAGCAGTACTTC
CDR3 protein: CASSLEVYEQYF

D gene: .
clone size: .
V gene: TRBV12-3/TRBV12-4
J gene: TRBJ2-3
CDR3 DNA: TGTGCCAGCATGAGCACAGATACGCAGTATTTT
CDR3 protein: CASMSTDTQYF

D gene: .
clone size: .
V gene: TRBV18
J gene: TRBJ1-4
CDR3 DNA: TGTGCCAGCTCACCAGGGACTGCTGCAACTAATGAAAAACTGTTTTTT
CDR3 protein: CASSPGTAATNEKLFF